This TCR beta chain is from a study of Graves' ophthalmopathy and Graves' hyperthyroidism (dated by TCRdb to the late 2010s). About the full investigation: Peripheral blood samples were taken at the time of initial diagnosis, before any treatment was given. To explore V-J signatures distinguishing ophthalmopathy from hyperthyroidism, a discovery set of 100 patients (roughly 44 ophthalmopathy, about 57 stable hyperthyroidism) was enrolled. To tell Graves' ophthalmopathy apart from Graves' hyperthyroidism, and to predict which patients would progress to ophthalmopathy, the study relied on TCR beta repertoire signatures. The independent validation cohort included 18 to 20 hyperthyroidism patients plus 17 patients who later progressed from hyperthyroidism to ophthalmopathy. In total, 135 blood samples were TCR-sequenced: approximately 40 ophthalmopathy, 80 or so hyperthyroidism and roughly 17 hyperthyroidism-to-ophthalmopathy patients. T-cell repertoires of thyroid tissue and blood were compared in six or seven hyperthyroidism patients. Following sampling, methimazole starting at 30 mg daily was administered to hyperthyroidism patients, and high-dose intravenous methylprednisolone was administered to ophthalmopathy patients. Results and caveats for the whole study, not just this receptor: In cross-validation, the 13-signature model distinguished ophthalmopathy from stable hyperthyroidism with around 90% sensitivity and around 81% specificity, while in the test set the corresponding values were approximately 80% and 75%. Sample size was not statistically predetermined, and group allocation was not concealed from the investigators. Most of the expanded thyroid clonotypes with a frequency above 0.001 were also detected in blood, and it was suggested that the thyroid immune response may be reflected by blood repertoires. In validation, the model predicted ophthalmopathy progression with about 64% sensitivity and around 72% specificity; roughly 12 predicted patients were CT-confirmed with GO in a median of about 6.2 months.

The CDR3 goes from the cysteine to the phenylalanine over 13 residues. CDR3 DNA only is kept here, 39 bases in frame from base 1. Relative to germline, V is 2 bases shorter and J is 3 bases shorter, with 7 bases between their ends. As encoded in the germline V gene, CDR1 is MNHEY while CDR2 is SVGAGI. For repertoire sequencing, TCR beta CDR3 regions were amplified from RNA transcripts. HTBI primers and the Qiagen OneStep RT-PCR kit were used in a first-round RT-PCR, which was followed by a second-round multiplex PCR, size selection and purification. The libraries underwent paired-end sequencing with 100 bp reads on an Illumina HiSeq2000. The paper's processing steps were these. SOAPnuke was used for read processing, and reads with adapters, uncalled bases, a mean Phred below 15, or no exact constant-primer or identifier match were discarded. COPE v1.2.5 was used to merge the high-quality paired reads. Clonotypes were defined as unique nucleotide sequences and were aligned to IMGT TRB V, D and J references using MiTCR v1.1. The analysis was limited to V-J combinations with a frequency above 0.0001, which together covered 99% to 99.2% of the repertoires. A TCR clonal expansion and chaos score per V-J combination was defined as the ratio of F50 clonal expansion to chaos observed in the TCRdist matrix. Features were reduced by Welch's t-statistics and random forest to around 13 V-J combinations, which fed a naive Bayes classifier. The Morisita-Horn index was used to measure how similar the thyroid and blood repertoires were. Using fastp at Q25 and MiXCR, TCRdb reprocessed the public reads and kept productive beta chains. Each CDR3 protein appears once, grouped with its most common genes and DNA. The V and J calls were determined by TCRdb, not by the authors. The sample records a few hundred thousand distinct CDR3 sequences, 15% to 20% of which are singletons. The top ten hold 2.4% of the sample.

Stable hyperthyroidism was defined as no progression to ophthalmopathy within 18 months of follow-up. Hyperthyroidism patients were newly diagnosed, were aged 18 to 65 years, and had a disease duration under 2 months. Patients with other autoimmune diseases, uncontrolled infections, pregnancy or lactation were excluded. Diagnosis was based on clinical symptoms, serum thyroxine, TRAb, thyroid ultrasound and orbital computed tomography. Using Ficoll-Paque density gradient centrifugation, PBMCs were isolated from 9.5 to 10 ml of fresh peripheral blood. Total RNA was extracted with Trizol reagent and quality-checked on an Agilent 2100 Bioanalyzer. This clonotype was counted at least ten times. What antigen it recognizes has not been identified. No quality values exist for individual bases; no much larger clone is one base distant.

The receptor was derived from an adult woman with stable Graves' hyperthyroidism. Sample: peripheral blood. The rearranged chain carries TRBV6-5 and TRBJ2-5, and TRBD2 may be the D gene, going by 5 matching bases. The CDR3 has the sequence CASSYIGKETQYF. The nucleotide sequence is TGTGCCAGCAGTTACATCGGGAAAGAGACCCAGTACTTC.